This TCR beta chain is from a study of regulatory T cells in long-lasting Graves disease. Through Arm-PCR of CDR3 regions and iRepertoire HTBI primers, TCR beta libraries were built. One entry per CDR3 protein results from TCRdb running MiXCR on the multiplex PCR reads. Of some 400,000 distinct CDR3 sequences detected, about 15% appear once; the ten largest clones hold 16%. Per the germline V gene, CDR1 is DFQATT and CDR2 is SNEGSKA (reference sequence). The CDR3 sequence is 12 residues long. Described time point: newly diagnosed GD, antithyroid drugs for less than 3 months. RNA from PBMCs was the source of the TCR library. Patients with Graves' disease were diagnosed by American Thyroid Association guidelines. Study-wide results and caveats: Persistent disease favored TRBV28, TRBJ1-2 and TRBJ2-5.

This clonotype was observed many times. Its antigen remains unidentified. Another study also made use of these data, one on T cells in Graves' hyperthyroidism and ophthalmopathy.

Specimen: peripheral blood mononuclear cells (PBMCs), collected at new diagnosis, from a patient treated with antithyroid drugs. The TCR comes from a woman aged 25 to 39 with Graves disease. The chain couples TRBV20-1 to TRBJ1-1; TRBD1 matches 7 bases. This chain's CDR3 is CRVRGPNTEAFF. Written as DNA, the CDR3 is TGCAGGGTAAGGGGGCCGAACACTGAAGCTTTCTTT.